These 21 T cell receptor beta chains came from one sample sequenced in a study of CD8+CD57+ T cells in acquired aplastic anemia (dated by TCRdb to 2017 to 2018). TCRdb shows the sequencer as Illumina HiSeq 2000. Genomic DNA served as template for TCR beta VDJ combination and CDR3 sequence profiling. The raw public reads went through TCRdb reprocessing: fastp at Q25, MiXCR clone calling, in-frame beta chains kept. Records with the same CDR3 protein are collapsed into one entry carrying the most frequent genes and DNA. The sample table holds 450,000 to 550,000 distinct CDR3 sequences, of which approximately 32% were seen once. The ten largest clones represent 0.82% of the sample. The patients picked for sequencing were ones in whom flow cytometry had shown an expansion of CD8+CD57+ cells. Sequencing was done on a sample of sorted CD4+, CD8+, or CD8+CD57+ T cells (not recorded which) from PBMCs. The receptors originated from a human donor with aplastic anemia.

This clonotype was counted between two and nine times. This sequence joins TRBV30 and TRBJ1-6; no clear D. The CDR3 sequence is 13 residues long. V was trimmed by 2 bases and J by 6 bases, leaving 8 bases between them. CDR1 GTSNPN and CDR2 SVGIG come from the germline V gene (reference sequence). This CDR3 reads CAWSPAVNSPLHF. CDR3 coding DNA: TGTGCCTGGAGTCCAGCGGTTAATTCACCCCTCCACTTT.

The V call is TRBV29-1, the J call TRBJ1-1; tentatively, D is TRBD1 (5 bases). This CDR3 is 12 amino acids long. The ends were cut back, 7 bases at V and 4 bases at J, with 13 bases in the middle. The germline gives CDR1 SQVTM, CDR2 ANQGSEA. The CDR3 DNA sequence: TGCAGCGGTCTTTTGGGGGGCACTGAAGCTTTCTTT. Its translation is CSGLLGGTEAFF. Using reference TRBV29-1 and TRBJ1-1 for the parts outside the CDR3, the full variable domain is SAVISQKPSRDICQRGTSLTIQCQVDSQVTMMFWYRQQPGQSLTLIATANQGSEATYESGFVIDKFPISRPNLTFSTLTVSNMSPEDSSIYLCSGLLGGTEAFFGQGTRLTVV.

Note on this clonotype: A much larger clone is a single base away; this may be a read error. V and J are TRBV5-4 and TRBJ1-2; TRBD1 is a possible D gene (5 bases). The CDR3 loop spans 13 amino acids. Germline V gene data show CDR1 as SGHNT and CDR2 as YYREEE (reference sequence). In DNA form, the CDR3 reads TGTGCCAACAGCGCCGACAGTACCTATGGCTACACCTTC. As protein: CANSADSTYGYTF.

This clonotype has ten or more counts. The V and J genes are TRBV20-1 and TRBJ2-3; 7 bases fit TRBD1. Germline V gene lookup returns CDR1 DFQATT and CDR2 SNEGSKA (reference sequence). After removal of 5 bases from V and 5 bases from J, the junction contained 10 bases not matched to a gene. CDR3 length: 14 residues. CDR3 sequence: CSAGGQPPQDTQYF. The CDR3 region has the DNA TGCAGTGCTGGGGGACAGCCGCCCCAAGATACGCAGTATTTT.

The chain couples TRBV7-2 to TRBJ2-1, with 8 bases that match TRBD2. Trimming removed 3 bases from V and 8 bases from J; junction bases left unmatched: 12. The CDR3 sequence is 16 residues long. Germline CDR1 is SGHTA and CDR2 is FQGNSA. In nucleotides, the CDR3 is TGTGCCAGCAGCTTCCCGAAAGGGGGACTAGACGATGAGCAGTTCTTC. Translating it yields CASSFPKGGLDDEQFF.

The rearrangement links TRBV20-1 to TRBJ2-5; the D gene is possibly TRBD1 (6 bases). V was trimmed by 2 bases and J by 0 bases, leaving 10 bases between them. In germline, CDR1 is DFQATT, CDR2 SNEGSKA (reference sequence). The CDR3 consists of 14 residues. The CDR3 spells CSARKTGDQETQYF. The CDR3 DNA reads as TGCAGTGCTAGAAAGACAGGCGACCAAGAGACCCAGTACTTC.

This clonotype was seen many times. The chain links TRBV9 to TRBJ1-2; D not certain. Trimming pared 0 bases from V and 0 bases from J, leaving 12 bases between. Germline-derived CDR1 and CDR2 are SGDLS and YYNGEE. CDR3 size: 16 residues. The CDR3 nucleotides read TGTGCCAGCAGCGTAGACGCCAGGATAGCTAACTATGGCTACACCTTC. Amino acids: CASSVDARIANYGYTF.

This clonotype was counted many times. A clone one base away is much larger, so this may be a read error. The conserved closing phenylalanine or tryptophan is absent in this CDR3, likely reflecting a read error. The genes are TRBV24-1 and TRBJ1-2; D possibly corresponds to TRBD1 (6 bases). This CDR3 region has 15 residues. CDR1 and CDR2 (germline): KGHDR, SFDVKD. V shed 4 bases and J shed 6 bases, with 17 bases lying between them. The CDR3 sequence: CATSDVTGCRDGYTL. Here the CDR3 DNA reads TGTGCCACCAGTGACGTTACAGGGTGCCGGGATGGCTACACCCTC.

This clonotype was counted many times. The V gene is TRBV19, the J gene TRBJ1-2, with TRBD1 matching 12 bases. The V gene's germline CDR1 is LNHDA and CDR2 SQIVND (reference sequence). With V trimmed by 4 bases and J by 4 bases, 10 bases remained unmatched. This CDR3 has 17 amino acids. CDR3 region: CASSTGTGGAGSYGYTF. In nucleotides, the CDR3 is TGTGCCAGTAGTACCGGGACAGGGGGCGCAGGTTCCTATGGCTACACCTTC.

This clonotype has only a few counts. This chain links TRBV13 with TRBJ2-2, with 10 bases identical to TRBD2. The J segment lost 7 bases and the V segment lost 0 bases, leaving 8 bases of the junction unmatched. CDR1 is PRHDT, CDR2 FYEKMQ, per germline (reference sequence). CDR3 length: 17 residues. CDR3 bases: TGTGCCAGCAGCTTAGGCAGGAGCGGGAGGGCCGTCGGGGAGCTGTTTTTT. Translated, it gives CASSLGRSGRAVGELFF.

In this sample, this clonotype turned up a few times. Here the CDR3 reads CASSSNSGFQETQYF. The CDR3 DNA sequence: TGTGCCAGCAGCTCCAACTCCGGGTTCCAAGAGACCCAGTACTTC. The chain employs TRBV7-3 and TRBJ2-5; D is unclear. The length of the CDR3 is 15 residues. Between the trimmed V and J ends, which lost 4 bases and 1 base, there was a span of 13 bases. Looked up from germline, CDR1 is SGHTA and CDR2 is FQGTGA.

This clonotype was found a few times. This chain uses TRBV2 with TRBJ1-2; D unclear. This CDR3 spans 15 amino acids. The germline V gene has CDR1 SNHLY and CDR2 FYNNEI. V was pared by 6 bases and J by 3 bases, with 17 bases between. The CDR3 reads CASRDGERRDYGYTF. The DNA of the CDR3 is TGTGCCAGCAGAGACGGGGAGAGGCGAGACTATGGCTACACCTTC.

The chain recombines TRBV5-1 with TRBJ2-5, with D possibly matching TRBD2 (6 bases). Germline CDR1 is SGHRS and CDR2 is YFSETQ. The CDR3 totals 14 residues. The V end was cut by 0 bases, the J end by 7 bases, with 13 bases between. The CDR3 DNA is TGCGCCAGCAGCTTGGCGGGAGAACCCGGGACCCAGTACTTC. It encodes CASSLAGEPGTQYF. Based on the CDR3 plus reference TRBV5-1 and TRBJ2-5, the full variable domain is KAGVTQTPRYLIKTRGQQVTLSCSPISGHRSVSWYQQTPGQGLQFLFEYFSETQRNKGNFPGRFSGRQFSNSRSEMNVSTLELGDSALYLCASSLAGEPGTQYFGPGTRLLVL.

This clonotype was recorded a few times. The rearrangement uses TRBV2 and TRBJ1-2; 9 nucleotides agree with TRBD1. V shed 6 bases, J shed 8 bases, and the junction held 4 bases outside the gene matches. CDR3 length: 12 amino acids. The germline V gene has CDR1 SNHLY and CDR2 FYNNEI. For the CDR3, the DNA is TGTGCCAGCAGAGGGACAGGGCTAGGCTACACCTTC. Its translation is CASRGTGLGYTF.

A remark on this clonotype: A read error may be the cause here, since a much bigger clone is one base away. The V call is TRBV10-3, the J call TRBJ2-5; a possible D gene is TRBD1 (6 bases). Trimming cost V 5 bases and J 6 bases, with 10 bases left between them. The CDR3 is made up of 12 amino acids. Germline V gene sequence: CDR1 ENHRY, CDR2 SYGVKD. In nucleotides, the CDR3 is TGTGCCATCAGTACAGGGTTGCAGACCCAGTACTTC. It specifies CAISTGLQTQYF.

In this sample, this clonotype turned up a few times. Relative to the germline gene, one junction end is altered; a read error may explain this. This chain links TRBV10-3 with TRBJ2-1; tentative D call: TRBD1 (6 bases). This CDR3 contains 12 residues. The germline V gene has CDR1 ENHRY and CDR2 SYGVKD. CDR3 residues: CAVSEDRYEQFF. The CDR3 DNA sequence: TGTGCCGTCAGTGAGGACAGATATGAGCAGTTCTTC.

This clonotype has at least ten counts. CDR3: CAISGGLAGGGGANVLTF. The CDR3 nucleotides are TGTGCCATCAGTGGAGGTCTAGCGGGAGGTGGTGGGGCCAACGTCCTGACTTTC. The gene calls are TRBV10-3 and TRBJ2-6, with 11 positions matching TRBD2. This CDR3 is built from 18 residues. Germline V lookup: CDR1 ENHRY, CDR2 SYGVKD. The junction had 8 bases not matched to a gene; V was cut back by 4 bases and J by 3 bases.

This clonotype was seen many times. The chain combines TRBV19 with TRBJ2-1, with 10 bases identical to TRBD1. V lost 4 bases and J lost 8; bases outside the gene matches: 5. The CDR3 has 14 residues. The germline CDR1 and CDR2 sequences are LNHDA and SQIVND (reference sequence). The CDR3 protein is CASSTGTGVDEQFF. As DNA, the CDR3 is TGTGCCAGTAGTACCGGGACAGGGGTGGATGAGCAGTTCTTC. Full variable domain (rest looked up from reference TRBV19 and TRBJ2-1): DGGITQSPKYLFRKEGQNVTLSCEQNLNHDAMYWYRQDPGQGLRLIYYSQIVNDFQKGDIAEGYSVSREKKESFPLTVTSAQKNPTAFYLCASSTGTGVDEQFFGPGTRLTVL.

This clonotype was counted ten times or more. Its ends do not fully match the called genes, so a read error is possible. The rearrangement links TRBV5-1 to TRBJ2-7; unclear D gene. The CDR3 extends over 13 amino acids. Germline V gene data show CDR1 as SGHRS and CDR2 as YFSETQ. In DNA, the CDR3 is TGTGCCAGCAGCTTGCTCAGCTCCTACGAGCAGTACTTC. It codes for CASSLLSSYEQYF.

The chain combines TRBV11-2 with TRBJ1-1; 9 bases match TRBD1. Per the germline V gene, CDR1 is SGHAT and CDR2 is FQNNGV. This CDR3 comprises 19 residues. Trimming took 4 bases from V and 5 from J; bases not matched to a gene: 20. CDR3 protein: CASSSTTPDRGTIWTEAFF. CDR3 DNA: TGTGCCAGCAGCTCCACAACCCCGGACAGGGGTACCATATGGACTGAAGCTTTCTTT.

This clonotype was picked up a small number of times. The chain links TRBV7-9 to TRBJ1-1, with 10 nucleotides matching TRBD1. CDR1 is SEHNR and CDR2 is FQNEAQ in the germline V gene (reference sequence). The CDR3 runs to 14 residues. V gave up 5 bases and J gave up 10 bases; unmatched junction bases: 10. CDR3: CASSGDRGYGGAFF. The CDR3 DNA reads TGTGCCAGCAGCGGGGACAGGGGCTATGGGGGAGCTTTCTTT.